The clone carrying this T cell receptor (beta chain) was observed a few times. No antigen is known for it. The sample belongs to a study of early T cells in non-severe SARS-CoV-2 infection. Turning to the study itself: Sequencing used unsorted whole-blood bulk RNA, so chains lack pairing. General study results and limits: Clonotype matching in VDJdb favored anti-spike CD8 responses and did not capture private and CD4 specificities.

In the library, individual cDNA molecules carried attached unique molecular identifiers. In TCRdb, the 5' RACE reads were re-called with MiXCR into one record per CDR3 protein. Of about 60,000 distinct CDR3 sequences listed, approximately 9.1% were seen once; the top ten hold 3.2%. Per the germline V gene, CDR1 is SGHVS and CDR2 is FNYEAQ. The V gene lost 3 bases and the J gene lost 7 bases, with 15 bases spanning the gap. This CDR3 spans 15 amino acids. The chain links TRBV7-6 to TRBJ1-4; weak D call: TRBD1 (6 bases). Source material: whole blood. The clonotype comes from an adult who was a healthcare worker with PCR-confirmed SARS-CoV-2 infection or an uninfected control (not recorded which). This CDR3 is CASSLTGIRSEKLFF. CDR3 DNA: TGTGCCAGCAGCTTGACAGGAATTAGAAGTGAAAAACTGTTTTTT. The complete variable domain, with remaining parts taken from reference TRBV7-6 and TRBJ1-4, reads GAGVSQSPRYKVTKRGQDVALRCDPISGHVSLYWYRQALGQGPEFLTYFNYEAQQDKSGLPNDRFSAERPEGSISTLTIQRTEQRDSAMYRCASSLTGIRSEKLFFGSGTQLSVL.